This T cell receptor beta chain was identified in a study of T cell repertoires in aging, cancer and after chemotherapy. Peripheral blood genomic DNA, not sorted cells or RNA, was the template. Rearranged V-D-J TRB sequences were amplified with a mixed TRB-A/B primer pool. TCRdb re-called the multiplex PCR reads through MiXCR, storing one row per CDR3 protein. The sample has fewer than 13,000 distinct CDR3 sequences, over 25% seen once; the top ten hold more than 3%. The germline CDR1 and CDR2 sequences are SGHNT and YENEEA. The J segment lost 4 bases and the V segment lost 5 bases, leaving 4 bases of the junction unmatched. The CDR3 loop spans 13 amino acids. This clonotype was recorded only once.

The receptor's source is a human donor in good health. This chain uses TRBV11-3 with TRBJ2-5; 7 nucleotides line up with TRBD1. The material sequenced was blood. The CDR3 protein is CASSQNRGETQYF. The DNA of the CDR3 is TGTGCCAGCAGCCAGAACAGGGGAGAGACCCAGTACTTC.